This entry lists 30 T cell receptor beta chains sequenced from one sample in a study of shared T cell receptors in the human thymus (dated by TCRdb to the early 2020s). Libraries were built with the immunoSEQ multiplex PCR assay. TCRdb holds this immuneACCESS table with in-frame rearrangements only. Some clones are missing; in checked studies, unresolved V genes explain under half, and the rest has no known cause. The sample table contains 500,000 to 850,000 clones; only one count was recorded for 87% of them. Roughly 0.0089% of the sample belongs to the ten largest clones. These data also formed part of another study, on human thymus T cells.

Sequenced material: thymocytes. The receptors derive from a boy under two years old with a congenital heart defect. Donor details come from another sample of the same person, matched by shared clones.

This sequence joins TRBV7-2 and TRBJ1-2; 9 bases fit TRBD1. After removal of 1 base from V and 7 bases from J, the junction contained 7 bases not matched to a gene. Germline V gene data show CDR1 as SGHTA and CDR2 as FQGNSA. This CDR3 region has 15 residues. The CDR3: CASSLEPNRGLGYTF. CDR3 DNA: TGTGCCAGCAGCTTAGAGCCTAACAGGGGGCTTGGCTACACCTTC.

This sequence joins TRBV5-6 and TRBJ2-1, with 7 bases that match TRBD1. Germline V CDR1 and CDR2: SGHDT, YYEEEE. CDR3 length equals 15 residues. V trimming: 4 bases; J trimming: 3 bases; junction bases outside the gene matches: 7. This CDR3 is CASSPDRVGYNEQFF. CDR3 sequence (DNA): TGTGCCAGCAGCCCAGACAGGGTGGGCTACAATGAGCAGTTCTTC.

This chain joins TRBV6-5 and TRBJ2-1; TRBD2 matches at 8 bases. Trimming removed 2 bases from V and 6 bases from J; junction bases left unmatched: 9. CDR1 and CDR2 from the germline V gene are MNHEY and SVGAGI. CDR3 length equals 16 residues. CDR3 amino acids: CASSYHSGKGANEQFF. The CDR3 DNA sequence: TGTGCCAGCAGTTACCATAGCGGGAAAGGAGCCAATGAGCAGTTCTTC.

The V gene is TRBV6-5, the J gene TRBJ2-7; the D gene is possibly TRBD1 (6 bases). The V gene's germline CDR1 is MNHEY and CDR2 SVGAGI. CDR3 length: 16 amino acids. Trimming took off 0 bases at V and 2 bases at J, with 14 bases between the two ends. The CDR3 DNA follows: TGTGCCAGCAGTTACTCAGGCAGGGGCAATCCCTACGAGCAGTACTTC. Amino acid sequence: CASSYSGRGNPYEQYF.

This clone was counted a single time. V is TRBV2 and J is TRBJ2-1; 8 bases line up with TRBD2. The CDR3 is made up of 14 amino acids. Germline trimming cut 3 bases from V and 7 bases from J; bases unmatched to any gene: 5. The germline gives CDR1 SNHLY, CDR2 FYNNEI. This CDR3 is CASSDSVAGNEQFF. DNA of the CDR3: TGTGCCAGCAGTGATTCGGTAGCGGGAAATGAGCAGTTCTTC.

This CDR3 reads CSARTFGEQFF. Here the CDR3 DNA reads TGCAGTGCTAGGACATTTGGTGAGCAGTTCTTC. The rearrangement links TRBV20-1 to TRBJ2-1; D gene ambiguous. V was pared by 3 bases and J by 9 bases, with 9 bases between. From germline, CDR1 is DFQATT and CDR2 SNEGSKA (reference sequence). The CDR3 totals 11 residues.

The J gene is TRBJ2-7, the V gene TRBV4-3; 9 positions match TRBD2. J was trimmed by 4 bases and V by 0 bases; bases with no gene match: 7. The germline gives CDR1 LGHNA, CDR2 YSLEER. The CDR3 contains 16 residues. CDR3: CASSQERASGTYEQYF. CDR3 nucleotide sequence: TGCGCCAGCAGCCAAGAGAGGGCTAGCGGGACTTACGAGCAGTACTTC.

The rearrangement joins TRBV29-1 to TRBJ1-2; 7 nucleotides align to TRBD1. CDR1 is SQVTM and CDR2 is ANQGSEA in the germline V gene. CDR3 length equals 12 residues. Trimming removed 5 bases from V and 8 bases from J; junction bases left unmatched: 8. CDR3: CSVTGQRRGYTF. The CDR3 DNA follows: TGCAGCGTTACGGGACAGCGAAGGGGCTACACCTTC.

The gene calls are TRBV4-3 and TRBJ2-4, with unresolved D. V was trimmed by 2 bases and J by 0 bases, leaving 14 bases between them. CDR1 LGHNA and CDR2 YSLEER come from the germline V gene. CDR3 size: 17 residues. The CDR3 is CASSQIYTPIAKNIQYF. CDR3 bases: TGCGCCAGCAGCCAAATATATACTCCGATAGCCAAAAACATTCAGTACTTC.

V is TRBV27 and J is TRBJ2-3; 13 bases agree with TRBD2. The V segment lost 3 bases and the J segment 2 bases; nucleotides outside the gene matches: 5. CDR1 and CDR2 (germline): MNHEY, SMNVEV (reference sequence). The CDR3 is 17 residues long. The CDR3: CASSFRGLAGVTDTQYF. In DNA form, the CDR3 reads TGTGCCAGCAGTTTTCGAGGACTAGCGGGAGTCACAGATACGCAGTATTTT.

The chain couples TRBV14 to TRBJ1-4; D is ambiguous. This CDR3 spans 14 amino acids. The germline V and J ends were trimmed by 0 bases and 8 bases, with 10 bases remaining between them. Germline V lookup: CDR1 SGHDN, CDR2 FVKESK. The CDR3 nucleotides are TGTGCCAGCAGCCAAGAACGGGTCAAAGAAAAACTGTTTTTT. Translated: CASSQERVKEKLFF.

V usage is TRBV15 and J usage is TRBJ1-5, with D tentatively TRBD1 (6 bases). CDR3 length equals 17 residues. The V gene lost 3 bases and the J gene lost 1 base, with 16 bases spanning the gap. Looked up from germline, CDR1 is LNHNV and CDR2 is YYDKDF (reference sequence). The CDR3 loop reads CATSSHHLQGSNQPQHF. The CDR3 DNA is TGTGCCACCAGCAGCCACCATTTGCAGGGGAGCAATCAGCCCCAGCATTTT.

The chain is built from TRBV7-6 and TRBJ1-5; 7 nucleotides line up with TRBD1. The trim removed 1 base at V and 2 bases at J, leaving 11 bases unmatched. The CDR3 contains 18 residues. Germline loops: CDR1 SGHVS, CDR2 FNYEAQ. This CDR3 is CASSLGTGALGGNQPQHF. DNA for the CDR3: TGTGCCAGCAGCTTAGGGACAGGCGCGCTCGGTGGCAATCAGCCCCAGCATTTT.

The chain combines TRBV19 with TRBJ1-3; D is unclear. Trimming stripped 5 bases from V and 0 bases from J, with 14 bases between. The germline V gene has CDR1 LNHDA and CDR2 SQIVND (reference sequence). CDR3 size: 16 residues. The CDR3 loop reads CASSPKDGNSGNTIYF. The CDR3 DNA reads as TGTGCCAGTAGTCCAAAGGACGGGAACTCTGGAAACACCATATATTTT.

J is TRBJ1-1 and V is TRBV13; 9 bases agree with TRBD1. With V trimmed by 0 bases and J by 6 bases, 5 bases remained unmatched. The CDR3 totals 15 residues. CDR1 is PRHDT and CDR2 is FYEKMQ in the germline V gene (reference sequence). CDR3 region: CASSLGPGTGSEAFF. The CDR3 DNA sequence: TGTGCCAGCAGCTTAGGTCCCGGGACAGGGTCTGAAGCTTTCTTT.

The CDR3 is CASSPTDRTYGYTF. CDR3 nucleotides: TGTGCCAGCAGCCCCACTGACAGGACTTATGGCTACACCTTC. The gene calls are TRBV9 and TRBJ1-2; D possibly corresponds to TRBD1 (6 bases). V gave up 4 bases and J gave up 5 bases, with 15 bases separating them. In germline, CDR1 is SGDLS, CDR2 YYNGEE. This CDR3 has 14 residues.

The CDR3: CASRTTESPLNEQFF. DNA of the CDR3: TGTGCCAGCAGGACGACAGAAAGCCCCTTAAATGAGCAGTTCTTC. V gene TRBV9 combines with J gene TRBJ2-1; D may be TRBD1 (5 bases). V shed 5 bases and J shed 7 bases, with 19 bases lying between them. Germline V lookup: CDR1 SGDLS, CDR2 YYNGEE. The CDR3 is 15 residues long. Full variable domain (missing parts from reference TRBV9 and TRBJ2-1): DSGVTQTPKHLITATGQRVTLRCSPRSGDLSVYWYQQSLDQGLQFLIQYYNGEERAKGNILERFSAQQFPDLHSELNLSSLELGDSALYFCASRTTESPLNEQFFGPGTRLTVL.

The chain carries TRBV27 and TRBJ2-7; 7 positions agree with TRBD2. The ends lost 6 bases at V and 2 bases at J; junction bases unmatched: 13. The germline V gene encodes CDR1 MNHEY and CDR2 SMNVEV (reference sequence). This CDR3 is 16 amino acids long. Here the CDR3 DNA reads TGTGCCAGCAGAATGAGGTATGGCGGGAGTCCCTACGAGCAGTACTTC. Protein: CASRMRYGGSPYEQYF.

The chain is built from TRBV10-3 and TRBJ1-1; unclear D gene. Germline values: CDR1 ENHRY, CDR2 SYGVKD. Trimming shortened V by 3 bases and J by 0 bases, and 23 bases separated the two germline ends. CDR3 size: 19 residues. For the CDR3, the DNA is TGTGCCATCAGTGACTTACGAGGGATCGGGCGTGAACTGAACACTGAAGCTTTCTTT. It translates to CAISDLRGIGRELNTEAFF.

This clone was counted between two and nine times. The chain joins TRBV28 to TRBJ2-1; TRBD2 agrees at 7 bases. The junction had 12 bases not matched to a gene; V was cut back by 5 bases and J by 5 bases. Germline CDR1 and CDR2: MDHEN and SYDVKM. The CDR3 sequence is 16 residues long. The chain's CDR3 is CASSPLREVVDNEQFF. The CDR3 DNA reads TGTGCCAGCAGTCCTCTCCGGGAGGTTGTCGACAATGAGCAGTTCTTC.

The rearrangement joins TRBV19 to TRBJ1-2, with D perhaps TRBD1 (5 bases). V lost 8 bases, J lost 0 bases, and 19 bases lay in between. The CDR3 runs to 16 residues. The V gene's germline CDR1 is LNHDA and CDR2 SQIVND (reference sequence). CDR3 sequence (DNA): TGTGCCAGTTCCCATGGTGGGGCAGTCGCTAACTATGGCTACACCTTC. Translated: CASSHGGAVANYGYTF.

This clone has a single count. CDR3 in DNA: TGTGCCAGCAGGACAGGGTTACCCGACTCCTACGAGCAGTACTTC. It encodes CASRTGLPDSYEQYF. This chain joins TRBV2 and TRBJ2-7, with 7 positions matching TRBD1. With 6 bases clipped from V and 0 bases from J, the junction kept 8 bases outside the gene matches. The CDR3 has 15 residues. Germline V CDR1 and CDR2: SNHLY, FYNNEI.

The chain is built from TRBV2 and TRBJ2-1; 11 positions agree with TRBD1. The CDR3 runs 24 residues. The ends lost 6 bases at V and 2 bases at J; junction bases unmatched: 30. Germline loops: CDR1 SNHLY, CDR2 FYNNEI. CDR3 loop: CASRTPPGTGGDTSTGGAYNEQFF. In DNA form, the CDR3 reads TGTGCCAGCAGGACCCCCCCGGGGACAGGGGGAGATACATCAACTGGGGGGGCCTACAATGAGCAGTTCTTC.

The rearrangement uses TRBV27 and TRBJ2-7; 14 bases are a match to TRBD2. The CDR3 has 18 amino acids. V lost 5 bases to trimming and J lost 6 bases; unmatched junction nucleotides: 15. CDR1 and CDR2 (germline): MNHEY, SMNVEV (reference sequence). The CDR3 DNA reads TGTGCCAGCAGTCCCACGACTAGCGGGAGGGCCTATCTGTGCGAGCAGTACTTC. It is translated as CASSPTTSGRAYLCEQYF.

CDR3 sequence: CASSLIPGLAFHEQYF. CDR3 nucleotide sequence: TGTGCCAGCAGCTTAATTCCGGGACTAGCTTTCCACGAGCAGTACTTC. This chain uses TRBV7-7 with TRBJ2-5, with 9 bases identical to TRBD2. The J call is doubtful: the DNA matches TRBJ2-7 better. The V gene's germline CDR1 is SSHAT and CDR2 FNYEAQ (reference sequence). This CDR3 is built from 16 residues.

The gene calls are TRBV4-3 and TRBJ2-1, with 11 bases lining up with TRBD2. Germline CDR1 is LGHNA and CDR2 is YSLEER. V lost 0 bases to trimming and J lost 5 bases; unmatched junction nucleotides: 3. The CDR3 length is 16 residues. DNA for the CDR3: TGCGCCAGCAGCCAAGAACCGGGACTAGCGGACAATGAGCAGTTCTTC. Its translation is CASSQEPGLADNEQFF.

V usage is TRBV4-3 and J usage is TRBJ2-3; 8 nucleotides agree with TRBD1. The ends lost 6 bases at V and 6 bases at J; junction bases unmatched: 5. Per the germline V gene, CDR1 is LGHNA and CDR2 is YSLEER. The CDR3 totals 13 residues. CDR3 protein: CASSDRGPDTQYF. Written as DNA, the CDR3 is TGCGCCAGCAGTGACAGGGGCCCCGATACGCAGTATTTT.

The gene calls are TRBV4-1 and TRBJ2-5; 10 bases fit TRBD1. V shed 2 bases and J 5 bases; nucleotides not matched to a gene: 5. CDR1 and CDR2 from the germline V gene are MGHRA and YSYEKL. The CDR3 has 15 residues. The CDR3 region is CASSQRGQGVETQYF. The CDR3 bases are TGCGCCAGCAGCCAACGCGGACAGGGGGTTGAGACCCAGTACTTC.

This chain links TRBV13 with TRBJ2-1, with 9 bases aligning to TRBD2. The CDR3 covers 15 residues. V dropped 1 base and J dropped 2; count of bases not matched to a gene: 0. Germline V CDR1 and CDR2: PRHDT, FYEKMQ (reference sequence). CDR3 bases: TGTGCCAGCAGCTTAGCTAGCGGGGCCTACAATGAGCAGTTCTTC. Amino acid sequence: CASSLASGAYNEQFF.

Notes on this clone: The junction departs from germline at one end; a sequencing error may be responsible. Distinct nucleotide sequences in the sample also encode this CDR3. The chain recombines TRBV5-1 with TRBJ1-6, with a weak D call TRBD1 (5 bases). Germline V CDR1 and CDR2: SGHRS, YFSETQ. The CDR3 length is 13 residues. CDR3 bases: TGCGCCAGCAGCCGGGACTCCAATTCCCCCCTCCACTTT. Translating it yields CASSRDSNSPLHF.